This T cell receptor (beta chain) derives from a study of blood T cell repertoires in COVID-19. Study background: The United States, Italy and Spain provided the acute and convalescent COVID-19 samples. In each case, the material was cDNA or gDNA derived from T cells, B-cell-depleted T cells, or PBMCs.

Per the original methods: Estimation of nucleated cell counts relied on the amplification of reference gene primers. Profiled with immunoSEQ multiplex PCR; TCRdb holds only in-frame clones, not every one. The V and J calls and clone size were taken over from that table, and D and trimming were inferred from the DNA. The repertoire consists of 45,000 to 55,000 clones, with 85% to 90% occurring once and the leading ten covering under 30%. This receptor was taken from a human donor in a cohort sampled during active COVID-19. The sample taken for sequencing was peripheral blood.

This CDR3 reads CASTKDSEQFF. In DNA, the CDR3 is TGTGCCAGTACCAAAGATAGTGAGCAGTTCTTC. The chain carries TRBV19 and TRBJ2-1; D not certain. The CDR3 spans 11 residues. V lost 7 bases to trimming and J lost 9 bases, with 10 bases between them. From germline, CDR1 is LNHDA and CDR2 SQIVND (reference sequence).